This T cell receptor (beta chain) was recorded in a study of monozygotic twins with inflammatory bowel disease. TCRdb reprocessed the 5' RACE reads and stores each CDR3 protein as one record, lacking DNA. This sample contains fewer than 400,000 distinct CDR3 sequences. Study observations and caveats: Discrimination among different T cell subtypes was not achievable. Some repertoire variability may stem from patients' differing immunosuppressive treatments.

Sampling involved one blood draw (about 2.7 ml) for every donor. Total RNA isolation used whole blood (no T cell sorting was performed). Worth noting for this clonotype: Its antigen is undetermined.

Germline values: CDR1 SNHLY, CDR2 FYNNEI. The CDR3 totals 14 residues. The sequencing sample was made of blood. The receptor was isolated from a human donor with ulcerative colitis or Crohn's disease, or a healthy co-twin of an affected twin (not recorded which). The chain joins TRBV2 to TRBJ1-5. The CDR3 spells CASMGPTPDQPQHF.